This note documents a single TCR beta chain sequence. No antigen is known for it. This sample was included in a study of shared clonotypes between healthy human individuals. Study overall: Per-donor plates numbered three CD4 naive, three CD4 memory, two CD8 naive and one CD8 memory. Study results and caveats: Sorted-subset samples were not fully sequenced, rarefaction indicated. Genetic and exposure-history diversity was limited by the small donor number. Generation probabilities of non-shared clonotypes were lower (relative to those shared by all four donors).

Sequencing used immunoSEQ multiplex PCR; TCRdb keeps in-frame clones, though not all of them. The data contain 2 million or so clones, about 95% of them singletons. Terminally differentiated effector memory CD45RA+ cells were excluded by CCR7 positive selection of CD45RO-negative cells. The germline gives CDR1 MDHEN, CDR2 SYDVKM. Trimming removed 6 bases at V and 4 bases at J, with 15 bases between. There are 15 residues in the CDR3. The chain recombines TRBV28 with TRBJ2-2; a possible D gene is TRBD1 (5 bases). This clonotype was sampled from a man younger than 35 in good health. Sequencing was done on a sample of naive CD8+ T cells sorted from blood. The CDR3 here is CASSHGADGTGELFF. In nucleotides, the CDR3 is TGTGCCAGCAGCCATGGGGCCGATGGCACCGGGGAGCTGTTTTTT.